The 26 T cell receptor beta chains below all came from one sample that was sequenced in a study of blood T cell repertoires in COVID-19. Clones were sequenced by immunoSEQ multiplex PCR, and TCRdb holds only the in-frame ones, with some missing. This sample has about 220,000 clones, with 70% to 90% found just once. The sample was peripheral blood. The source is a man aged 50 or older who had recovered from COVID-19.

The gene calls are TRBV27 and TRBJ2-7, with 12 bases lining up with TRBD1. This CDR3 has 15 residues. With V trimmed by 3 bases and J by 7 bases, 7 bases remained unmatched. CDR1 and CDR2 from the germline V gene are MNHEY and SMNVEV (reference sequence). This CDR3 is CASSFAGTGGLEQYF. The CDR3 coding sequence is TGTGCCAGCAGTTTCGCCGGGACAGGGGGCTTGGAGCAGTACTTC.

This clone was counted many times. Other DNA sequences in the sample encode the same CDR3. This chain links TRBV6-1 with TRBJ2-3; D may be TRBD2 (6 bases). V was trimmed by 2 bases and J by 1 base, leaving 19 bases between them. This CDR3 has 18 amino acids. Germline V gene sequence: CDR1 MNHNS, CDR2 SASEGT. In DNA, the CDR3 is TGTGCCAGCAGTGAACGGGCCGGGGTGGGGGGAGGCACAGATACGCAGTATTTT. Its protein is CASSERAGVGGGTDTQYF.

The chain carries TRBV7-9 and TRBJ2-1, with D possibly matching TRBD2 (5 bases). CDR3 length equals 15 residues. Germline assignment: CDR1 SEHNR and CDR2 FQNEAQ (reference sequence). The V and J ends lost 5 bases and 6 bases respectively, with 17 bases between them. CDR3 nucleotides: TGTGCCAGCAGCCCCCCCGGAAGAGGGCCCAATGAGCAGTTCTTC. Encoded protein: CASSPPGRGPNEQFF.

This sequence joins TRBV4-2 and TRBJ1-3, with unresolved D. CDR1 and CDR2 (germline): LGHNA, YNFKEQ. V dropped 1 base and J dropped 0 bases, with 10 bases sitting between them. The CDR3 is made up of 16 amino acids. CDR3 protein: CASSQAAGTSGNTIYF. DNA of the CDR3: TGTGCCAGCAGCCAAGCAGCAGGAACCTCTGGAAACACCATATATTTT.

The chain combines TRBV19 with TRBJ1-1; the D is unclear. V lost 6 bases to trimming and J lost 0 bases, with 14 bases between them. CDR1 and CDR2 (germline): LNHDA, SQIVND (reference sequence). The CDR3 sequence is 15 residues long. This chain's CDR3 is CASRSDTALNTEAFF. The DNA of the CDR3 is TGTGCCAGTAGAAGTGACACAGCCTTGAACACTGAAGCTTTCTTT.

The rearrangement uses TRBV24-1 and TRBJ2-3, with 9 nucleotides matching TRBD1. The CDR3 is 14 residues long. V gave up 7 bases and J gave up 4 bases; unmatched junction bases: 5. Germline V gene data show CDR1 as KGHDR and CDR2 as SFDVKD. The CDR3 DNA reads TGTGCCACCAGCACAGGGGGCGACGCAGATACGCAGTATTTT. Its translation: CATSTGGDADTQYF.

The rearrangement joins TRBV27 to TRBJ2-7; 8 bases align to TRBD1. Per germline, CDR1 MNHEY and CDR2 SMNVEV (reference sequence). J lost 2 bases, V lost 3 bases, and 3 bases had no gene match. The CDR3 is 14 residues long. CDR3 sequence (DNA): TGTGCCAGCAGTTTCGCAGGGGGCACCTACGAGCAGTACTTC. The encoded protein is CASSFAGGTYEQYF.

This chain joins TRBV19 and TRBJ2-7; 11 nucleotides align to TRBD1. CDR1 is LNHDA and CDR2 is SQIVND in the germline V gene (reference sequence). J was trimmed by 0 bases and V by 5 bases; bases with no gene match: 6. This CDR3 has 16 amino acids. CDR3 nucleotide sequence: TGTGCCAGTAGTGCGCCCGGACAGGGGGCCTCCTACGAGCAGTACTTC. It yields the protein CASSAPGQGASYEQYF.

This chain joins TRBV6-5 and TRBJ1-5; D possibly corresponds to TRBD1 (6 bases). V was cut by 5 bases and J by 2 bases, with 10 bases left in between. Germline V gene data show CDR1 as MNHEY and CDR2 as SVGAGI. The CDR3 runs to 14 residues. The CDR3 spells CASSRQEGNQPQHF. The CDR3 DNA reads TGTGCCAGCAGTAGACAGGAGGGCAATCAGCCCCAGCATTTT.

This chain links TRBV27 with TRBJ1-4; 8 positions match TRBD1. The V gene end was trimmed by 6 bases and the J gene end by 0 bases; junction bases not matched to a gene: 9. This CDR3 is 17 amino acids long. Germline CDR1 MNHEY, CDR2 SMNVEV (reference sequence). The CDR3 loop reads CASRKRTGIATNEKLFF. The CDR3 nucleotides are TGTGCCAGCAGAAAGAGGACAGGGATAGCAACTAATGAAAAACTGTTTTTT.

This chain connects TRBV6-5 to TRBJ2-3; the match to TRBD1 covers 9 bases. This CDR3 spans 14 amino acids. V lost 6 bases and J lost 6; bases outside the gene matches: 7. CDR1 is MNHEY, CDR2 SVGAGI, per germline. CDR3 region: CASSSGQGSDTQYF. As DNA, the CDR3 is TGTGCCAGCAGCTCGGGACAGGGTAGTGATACGCAGTATTTT.

V gene TRBV2 combines with J gene TRBJ2-7; D is possibly TRBD1 (6 bases). This CDR3 has 14 residues. Germline V gene lookup returns CDR1 SNHLY and CDR2 FYNNEI. The V and J ends lost 7 bases and 0 bases respectively, with 13 bases between them. CDR3 region: CASNPGQFSYEQYF. The CDR3 DNA sequence: TGTGCCAGCAACCCGGGACAATTCTCCTACGAGCAGTACTTC.

The gene calls are TRBV10-3 and TRBJ1-1, with TRBD1 matching over 9 bases. V shed 3 bases and J 7 bases; nucleotides not matched to a gene: 9. The CDR3 has 15 residues. Germline V gene data show CDR1 as ENHRY and CDR2 as SYGVKD. The CDR3 here is CAISDAGTGNVEAFF. DNA of the CDR3: TGTGCCATCAGTGACGCCGGGACAGGGAACGTTGAAGCTTTCTTT.

The V gene is TRBV27, the J gene TRBJ2-3, with unresolved D. The CDR3 is made up of 14 amino acids. The ends were cut back, 3 bases at V and 1 base at J, with 8 bases in the middle. Germline CDR1 is MNHEY and CDR2 is SMNVEV (reference sequence). The CDR3 here is CASSFDWGTDTQYF. The CDR3 nucleotides read TGTGCCAGCAGTTTCGACTGGGGCACAGATACGCAGTATTTT.

The rearrangement joins TRBV2 to TRBJ2-3, with TRBD2 identical over 14 bases. The CDR3 totals 16 residues. J gave up 2 bases and V 6 bases, and 4 bases lay outside the gene matches. Germline V CDR1 and CDR2: SNHLY, FYNNEI. The CDR3 region has the DNA TGTGCCAGCAGGAAGGGACTAGCGGGGGACACAGATACGCAGTATTTT. Protein sequence: CASRKGLAGDTDTQYF. Combining the CDR3 with reference TRBV2 and TRBJ2-3 gives the whole variable domain EPEVTQTPSHQVTQMGQEVILRCVPISNHLYFYWYRQILGQKVEFLVSFYNNEISEKSEIFDDQFSVERPDGSNFTLKIRSTKLEDSAMYFCASRKGLAGDTDTQYFGPGTRLTVL.

The chain has TRBV6-6 and TRBJ2-7, with TRBD1 matching over 7 bases. This CDR3 is built from 15 residues. Trimming took 2 bases from V and 0 from J; bases not matched to a gene: 4. Germline CDR1 MNHNY, CDR2 SVGAGI (reference sequence). The DNA of the CDR3 is TGTGCCAGCAGTTACGTACAGGGGTCCTCCTACGAGCAGTACTTC. Residues: CASSYVQGSSYEQYF.

This clone was picked up a small number of times. J is TRBJ1-3 and V is TRBV5-6, with TRBD1 as a possible D gene (5 bases). Germline CDR1 is SGHDT and CDR2 is YYEEEE. Between the trimmed V and J ends, which lost 0 bases and 8 bases, there was a span of 9 bases. This CDR3 has 13 amino acids. For the CDR3, the DNA is TGTGCCAGCAGCTTGGTATGGGGCGACACCATATATTTT. Translation: CASSLVWGDTIYF. Together with reference TRBV5-6 and TRBJ1-3, the CDR3 gives the full variable domain: DAGVTQSPTHLIKTRGQQVTLRCSPKSGHDTVSWYQQALGQGPQFIFQYYEEEERQRGNFPDRFSGHQFPNYSSELNVNALLLGDSALYLCASSLVWGDTIYFGEGSWLTVV.

The chain links TRBV18 to TRBJ2-1, with TRBD1 matching over 7 bases. Germline assignment: CDR1 KGHSH and CDR2 LQKENI. The CDR3 has 14 amino acids. Trimming at V came to 2 bases and at J to 5 bases, leaving 3 bases not matched to a gene. Here the CDR3 reads CASSPTGTDNEQFF. CDR3 in DNA: TGTGCCAGCTCACCAACCGGGACAGACAATGAGCAGTTCTTC.

The CDR3 nucleotides read TGTGCCAGCAGCCAGGACCTAGCGGGGTGGGATGAGCAGTTCTTC. Protein: CASSQDLAGWDEQFF. V is TRBV3-1 (or the pseudogene TRBV3-2) and J is TRBJ2-1; 9 bases agree with TRBD2. The CDR3 is 15 residues long. Germline V gene data show CDR1 as LGHDT and CDR2 as YNNKEL (reference sequence). The V and J ends lost 3 bases and 8 bases, in that order; junction bases with no gene match: 8.

This sequence joins TRBV6-5 and TRBJ1-6; D perhaps matches TRBD1 (6 bases). Per germline, CDR1 MNHEY and CDR2 SVGAGI. The germline V and J ends were trimmed by 4 bases and 8 bases, with 15 bases remaining between them. CDR3 length equals 15 residues. CDR3: CASSSLTGSDSPLHF. DNA of the CDR3: TGTGCCAGCAGTTCGCTTACAGGGTCCGATTCACCCCTCCACTTT.

The J gene is TRBJ2-3, the V gene TRBV19; 9 bases are a match to TRBD1. The CDR3 runs 16 residues. V was clipped by 3 bases and J by 7 bases; unmatched bases: 11. Per germline, CDR1 LNHDA and CDR2 SQIVND (reference sequence). The CDR3 DNA sequence: TGTGCCAGTAGTATCTGGGGGACAGGGTCTTCACATACGCAGTATTTT. Translating it yields CASSIWGTGSSHTQYF.

This chain connects TRBV27 to TRBJ2-1; D is possibly TRBD2 (7 bases). V was shortened by 1 base and J by 2 bases, with 12 bases between the two germline ends. Per germline, CDR1 MNHEY and CDR2 SMNVEV (reference sequence). CDR3 length equals 16 residues. The CDR3 DNA is TGTGCCAGCAGTTTATTGGGGGGGCTCGCCTACAATGAGCAGTTCTTC. Amino acid sequence: CASSLLGGLAYNEQFF.

J is TRBJ2-5 and V is TRBV6-4; D gene unclear. V was pared by 6 bases and J by 11 bases, with 16 bases between. Germline loops: CDR1 MRHNA, CDR2 SNTAGT. The CDR3 is 12 amino acids. The DNA for the CDR3 is TGTGCCAGCAGGGAGATCACGGTCCCACAGTACTTC. It specifies CASREITVPQYF.

The rearrangement links TRBV12-3 or TRBV12-4 to TRBJ2-1; possibly TRBD2 for D (7 bases). The CDR3 is 13 amino acids. With 6 bases removed from V and 13 bases from J, the gap between germline ends came to 19 bases. The CDR3 protein is CASRGEGVTPQFF. The DNA of the CDR3 is TGTGCCAGCAGGGGGGAGGGGGTTACGCCCCAGTTCTTC.

This chain uses TRBV28 with TRBJ1-4, with a tentative D call TRBD1 (5 bases). The V end lost 4 bases, the J end lost 2 bases, and 14 bases lay between the germline ends. The CDR3 sequence is 16 residues long. Germline values: CDR1 MDHEN, CDR2 SYDVKM. DNA for the CDR3: TGTGCCAGCAGTTCCTCCAGTCGGGGGACTAATGAAAAACTGTTTTTT. Protein: CASSSSSRGTNEKLFF.

DNA of the CDR3: TGTGCCAGCAGAGCGCCGGGACAGGGGGCCGGAGCTTTCTTT. Encoded protein: CASRAPGQGAGAFF. The V and J genes are TRBV6-5 and TRBJ1-1, with 12 bases that match TRBD1. V was clipped by 6 bases and J by 10 bases; unmatched bases: 9. Germline V CDR1 and CDR2: MNHEY, SVGAGI. CDR3 length: 14 residues.